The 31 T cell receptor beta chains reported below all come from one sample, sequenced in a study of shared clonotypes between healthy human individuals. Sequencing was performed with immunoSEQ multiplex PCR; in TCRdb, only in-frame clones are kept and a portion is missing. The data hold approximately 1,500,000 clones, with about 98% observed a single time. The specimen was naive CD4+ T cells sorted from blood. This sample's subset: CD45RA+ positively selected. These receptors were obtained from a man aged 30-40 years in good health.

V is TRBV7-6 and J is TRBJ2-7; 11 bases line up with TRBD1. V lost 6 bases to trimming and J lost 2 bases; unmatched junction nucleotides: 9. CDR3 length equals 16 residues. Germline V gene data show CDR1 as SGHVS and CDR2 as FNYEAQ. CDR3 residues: CASSSSGQGAPYEQYF. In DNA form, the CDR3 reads TGTGCCAGCAGTTCGAGCGGACAGGGGGCCCCCTACGAGCAGTACTTC.

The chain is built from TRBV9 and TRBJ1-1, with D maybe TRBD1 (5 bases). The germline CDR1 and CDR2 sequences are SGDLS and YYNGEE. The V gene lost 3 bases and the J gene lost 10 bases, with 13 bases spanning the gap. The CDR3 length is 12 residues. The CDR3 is CASSGSGKGAFF. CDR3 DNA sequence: TGTGCCAGCAGCGGTTCAGGGAAGGGAGCTTTCTTT.

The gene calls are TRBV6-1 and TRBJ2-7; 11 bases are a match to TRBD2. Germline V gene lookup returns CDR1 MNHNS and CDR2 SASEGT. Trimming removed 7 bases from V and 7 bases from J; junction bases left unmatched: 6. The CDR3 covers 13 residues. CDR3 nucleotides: TGTGCCAGCAATATAGCGGGAGGGCGAGAGCAGTACTTC. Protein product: CASNIAGGREQYF.

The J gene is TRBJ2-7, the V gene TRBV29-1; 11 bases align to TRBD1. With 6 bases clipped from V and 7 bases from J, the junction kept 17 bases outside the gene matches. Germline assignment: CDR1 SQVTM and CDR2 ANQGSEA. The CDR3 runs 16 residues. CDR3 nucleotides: TGCAGCGTCCTCTTTGGCTCGGGACAGGGGGTGGAGGAGCAGTACTTC. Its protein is CSVLFGSGQGVEEQYF.

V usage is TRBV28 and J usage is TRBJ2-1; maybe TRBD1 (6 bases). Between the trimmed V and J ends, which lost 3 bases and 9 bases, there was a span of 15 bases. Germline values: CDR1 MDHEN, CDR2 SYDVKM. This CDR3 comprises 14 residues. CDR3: CASSFQGSGVEQFF. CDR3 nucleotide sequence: TGTGCCAGCAGTTTCCAGGGGTCTGGGGTTGAGCAGTTCTTC.

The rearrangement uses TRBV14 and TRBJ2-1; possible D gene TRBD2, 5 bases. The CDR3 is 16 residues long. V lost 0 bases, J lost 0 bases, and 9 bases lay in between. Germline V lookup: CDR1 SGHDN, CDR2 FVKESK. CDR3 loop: CASSQEHGGSYNEQFF. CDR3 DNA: TGTGCCAGCAGCCAAGAGCATGGAGGCTCCTACAATGAGCAGTTCTTC.

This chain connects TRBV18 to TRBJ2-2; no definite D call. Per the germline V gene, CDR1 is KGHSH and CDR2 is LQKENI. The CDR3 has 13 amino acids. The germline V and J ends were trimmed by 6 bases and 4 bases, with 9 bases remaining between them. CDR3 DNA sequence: TGTGCCAGCTCCCCAACTCTCACCGGGGAGCTGTTTTTT. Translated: CASSPTLTGELFF.

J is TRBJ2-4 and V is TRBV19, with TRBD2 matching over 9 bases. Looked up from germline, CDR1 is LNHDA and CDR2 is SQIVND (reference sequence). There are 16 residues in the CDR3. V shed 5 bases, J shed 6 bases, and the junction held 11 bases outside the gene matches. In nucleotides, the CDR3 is TGTGCCAGTAGTGCGATAATAGCGGGAGCCGGAAACATTCAGTACTTC. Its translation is CASSAIIAGAGNIQYF.

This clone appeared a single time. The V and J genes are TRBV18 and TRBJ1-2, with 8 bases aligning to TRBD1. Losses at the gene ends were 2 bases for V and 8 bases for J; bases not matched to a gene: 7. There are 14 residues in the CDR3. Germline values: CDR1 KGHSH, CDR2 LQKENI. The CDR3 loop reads CASSPVPGGGGYTF. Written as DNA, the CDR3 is TGTGCCAGCTCACCAGTACCAGGGGGCGGCGGCTACACCTTC.

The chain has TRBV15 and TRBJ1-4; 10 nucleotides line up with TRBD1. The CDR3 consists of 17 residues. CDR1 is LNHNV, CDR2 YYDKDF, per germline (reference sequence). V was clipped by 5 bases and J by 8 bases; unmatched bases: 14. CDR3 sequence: CATSGPGTGARREKLFF. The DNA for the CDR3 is TGTGCCACCAGCGGACCCGGGACAGGGGCACGCCGGGAAAAACTGTTTTTT.

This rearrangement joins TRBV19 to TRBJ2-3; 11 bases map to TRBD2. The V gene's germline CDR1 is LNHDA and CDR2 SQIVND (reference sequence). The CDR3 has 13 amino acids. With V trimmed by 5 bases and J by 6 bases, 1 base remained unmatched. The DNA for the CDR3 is TGTGCCAGTAGTTCTAGCGGGGGGGATACGCAGTATTTT. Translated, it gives CASSSSGGDTQYF.

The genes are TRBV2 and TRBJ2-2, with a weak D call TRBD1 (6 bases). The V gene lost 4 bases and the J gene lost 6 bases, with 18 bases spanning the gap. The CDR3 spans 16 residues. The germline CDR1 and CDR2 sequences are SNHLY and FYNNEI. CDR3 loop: CASSVLGRGTAGELFF. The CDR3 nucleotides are TGTGCCAGCAGTGTTTTGGGCAGGGGAACAGCCGGGGAGCTGTTTTTT.

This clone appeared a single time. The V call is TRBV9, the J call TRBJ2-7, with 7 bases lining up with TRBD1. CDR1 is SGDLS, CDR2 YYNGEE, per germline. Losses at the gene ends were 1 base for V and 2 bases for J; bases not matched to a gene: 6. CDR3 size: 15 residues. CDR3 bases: TGTGCCAGCAGCGTAACGACAGGGCCACCCTACGAGCAGTACTTC. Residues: CASSVTTGPPYEQYF.

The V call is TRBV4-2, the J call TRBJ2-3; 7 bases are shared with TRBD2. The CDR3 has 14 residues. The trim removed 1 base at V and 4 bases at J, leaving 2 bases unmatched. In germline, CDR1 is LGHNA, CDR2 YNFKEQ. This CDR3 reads CASSQARESDTQYF. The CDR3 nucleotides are TGTGCCAGCAGCCAAGCGCGGGAGTCAGATACGCAGTATTTT.

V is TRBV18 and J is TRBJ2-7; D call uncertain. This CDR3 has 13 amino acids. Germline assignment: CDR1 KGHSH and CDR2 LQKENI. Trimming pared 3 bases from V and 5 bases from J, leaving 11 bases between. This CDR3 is CASSPHTFDEQYF. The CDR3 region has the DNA TGTGCCAGCTCACCCCATACCTTTGACGAGCAGTACTTC.

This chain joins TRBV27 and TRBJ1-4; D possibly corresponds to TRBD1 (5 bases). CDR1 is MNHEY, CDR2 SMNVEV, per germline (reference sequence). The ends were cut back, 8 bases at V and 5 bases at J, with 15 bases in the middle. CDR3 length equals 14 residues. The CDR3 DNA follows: TGTGCCAGCCGACGGGGGACGGGGAATGAAAAACTGTTTTTT. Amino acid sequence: CASRRGTGNEKLFF.

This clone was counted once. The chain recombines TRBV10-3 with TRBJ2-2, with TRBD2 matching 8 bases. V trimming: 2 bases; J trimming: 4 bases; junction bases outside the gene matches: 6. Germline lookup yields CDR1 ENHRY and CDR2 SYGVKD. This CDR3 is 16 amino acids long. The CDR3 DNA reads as TGTGCCATCAGTGAGGACCCGGGAGGGCTCACCGGGGAGCTGTTTTTT. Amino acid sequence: CAISEDPGGLTGELFF.

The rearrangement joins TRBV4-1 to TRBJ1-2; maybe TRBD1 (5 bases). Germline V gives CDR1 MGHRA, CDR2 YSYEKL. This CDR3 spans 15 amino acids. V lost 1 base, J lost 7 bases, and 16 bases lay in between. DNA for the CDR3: TGCGCCAGCAGCCAAGGCTCAGGGCTCGAGGGTGGCTACACCTTC. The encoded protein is CASSQGSGLEGGYTF.

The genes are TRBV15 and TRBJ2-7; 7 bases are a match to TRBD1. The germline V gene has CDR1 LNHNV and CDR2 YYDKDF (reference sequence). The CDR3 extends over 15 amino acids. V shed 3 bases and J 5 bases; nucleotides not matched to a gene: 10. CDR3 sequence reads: CATSRAQGRWDEQYF. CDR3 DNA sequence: TGTGCCACCAGCAGGGCACAGGGGCGATGGGACGAGCAGTACTTC.

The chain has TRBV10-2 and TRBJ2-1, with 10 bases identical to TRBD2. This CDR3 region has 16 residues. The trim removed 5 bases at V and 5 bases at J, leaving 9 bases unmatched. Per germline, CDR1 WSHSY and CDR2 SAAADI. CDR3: CASSPTGTSVNNEQFF. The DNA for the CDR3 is TGCGCCAGCAGTCCGACCGGGACTAGCGTTAACAATGAGCAGTTCTTC.

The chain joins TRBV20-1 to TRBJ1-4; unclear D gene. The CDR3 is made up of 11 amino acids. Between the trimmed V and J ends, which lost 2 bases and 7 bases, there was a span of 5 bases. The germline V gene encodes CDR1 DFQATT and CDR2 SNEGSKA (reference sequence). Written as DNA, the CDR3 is TGCAGTGCTAGAAATGGTGAAAAACTGTTTTTT. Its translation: CSARNGEKLFF.

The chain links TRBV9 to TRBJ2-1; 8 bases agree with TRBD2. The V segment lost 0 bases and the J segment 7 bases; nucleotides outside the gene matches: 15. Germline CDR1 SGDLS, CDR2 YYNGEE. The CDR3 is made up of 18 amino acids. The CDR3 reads CASSVERSGSLGRNEQFF. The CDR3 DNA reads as TGTGCCAGCAGCGTAGAGCGGAGCGGGAGTCTAGGGAGGAATGAGCAGTTCTTC.

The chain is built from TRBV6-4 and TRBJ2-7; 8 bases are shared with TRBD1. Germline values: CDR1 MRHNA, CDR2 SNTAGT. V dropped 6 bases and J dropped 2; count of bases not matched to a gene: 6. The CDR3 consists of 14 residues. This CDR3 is CASSRTGSPYEQYF. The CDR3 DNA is TGTGCCAGCAGCCGGACAGGGAGTCCCTACGAGCAGTACTTC.

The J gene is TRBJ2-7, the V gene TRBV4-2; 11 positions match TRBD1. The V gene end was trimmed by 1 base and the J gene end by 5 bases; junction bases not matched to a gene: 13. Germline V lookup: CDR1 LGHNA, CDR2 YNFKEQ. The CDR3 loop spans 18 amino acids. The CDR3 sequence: CASSQVPPGQGAVHEQYF. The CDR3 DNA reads TGTGCCAGCAGCCAAGTCCCTCCTGGACAGGGGGCGGTTCACGAGCAGTACTTC.

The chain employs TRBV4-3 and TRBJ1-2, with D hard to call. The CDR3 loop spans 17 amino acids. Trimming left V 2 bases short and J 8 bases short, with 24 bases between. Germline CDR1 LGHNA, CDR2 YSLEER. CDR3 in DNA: TGCGCCAGCAGCCAACAAGTCCAGTTCAGTAGGCCGGGGGGCTACACCTTC. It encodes CASSQQVQFSRPGGYTF.

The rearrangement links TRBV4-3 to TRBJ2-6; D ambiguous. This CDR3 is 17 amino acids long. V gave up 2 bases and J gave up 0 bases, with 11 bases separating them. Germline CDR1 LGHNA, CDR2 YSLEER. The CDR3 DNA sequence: TGCGCCAGCAGCCAAAATTTCTTGGTCTCTGGGGCCAACGTCCTGACTTTC. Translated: CASSQNFLVSGANVLTF.

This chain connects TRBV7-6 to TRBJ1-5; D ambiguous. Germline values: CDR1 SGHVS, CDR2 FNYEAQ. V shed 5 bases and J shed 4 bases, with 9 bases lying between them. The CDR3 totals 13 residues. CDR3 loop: CASSPTVNQPQHF. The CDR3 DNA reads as TGTGCCAGCAGCCCTACGGTGAATCAGCCCCAGCATTTT.

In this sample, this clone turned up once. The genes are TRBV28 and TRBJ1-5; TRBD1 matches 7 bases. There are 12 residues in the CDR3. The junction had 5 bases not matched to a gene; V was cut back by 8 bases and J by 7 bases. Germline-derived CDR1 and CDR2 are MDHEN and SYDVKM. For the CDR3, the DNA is TGTGCCAGCGGGATACAGGGGCAGCCCCAGCATTTT. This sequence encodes CASGIQGQPQHF.

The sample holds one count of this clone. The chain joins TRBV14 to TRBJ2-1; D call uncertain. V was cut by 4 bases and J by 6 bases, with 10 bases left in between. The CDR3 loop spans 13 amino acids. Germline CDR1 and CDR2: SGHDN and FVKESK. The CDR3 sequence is CASSPNLGNEQFF. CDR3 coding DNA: TGTGCCAGCAGCCCTAACCTAGGCAATGAGCAGTTCTTC.

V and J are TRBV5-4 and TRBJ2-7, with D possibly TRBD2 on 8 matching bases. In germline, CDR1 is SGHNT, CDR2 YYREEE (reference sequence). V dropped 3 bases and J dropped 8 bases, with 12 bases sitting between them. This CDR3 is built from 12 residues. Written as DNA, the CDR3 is TGTGCCAGCAGCTCCGGGAGGGGGCAGCAGTACTTC. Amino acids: CASSSGRGQQYF.

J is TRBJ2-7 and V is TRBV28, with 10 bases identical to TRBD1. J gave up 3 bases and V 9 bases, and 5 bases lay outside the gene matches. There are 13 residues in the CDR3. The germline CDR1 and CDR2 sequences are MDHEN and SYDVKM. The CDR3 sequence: CASVDRGYYEQYF. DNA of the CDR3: TGTGCCAGTGTGGACAGGGGGTACTACGAGCAGTACTTC.